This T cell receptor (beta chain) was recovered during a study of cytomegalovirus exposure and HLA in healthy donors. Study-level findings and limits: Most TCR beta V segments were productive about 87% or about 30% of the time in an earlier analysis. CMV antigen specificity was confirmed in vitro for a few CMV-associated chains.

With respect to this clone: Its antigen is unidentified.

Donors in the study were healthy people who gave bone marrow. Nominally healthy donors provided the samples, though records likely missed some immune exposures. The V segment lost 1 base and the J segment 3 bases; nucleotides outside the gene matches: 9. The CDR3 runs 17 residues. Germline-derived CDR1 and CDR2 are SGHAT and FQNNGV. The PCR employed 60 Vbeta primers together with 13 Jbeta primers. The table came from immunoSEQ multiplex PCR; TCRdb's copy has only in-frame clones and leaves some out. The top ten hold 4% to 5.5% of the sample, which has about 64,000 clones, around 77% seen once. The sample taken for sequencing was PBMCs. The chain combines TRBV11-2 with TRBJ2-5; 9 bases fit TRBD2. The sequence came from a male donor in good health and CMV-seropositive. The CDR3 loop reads CASSLGRAGGNKETQYF. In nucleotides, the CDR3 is TGTGCCAGCAGCTTAGGTCGAGCGGGGGGAAACAAAGAGACCCAGTACTTC.